This TCR beta chain stems from a study of radiotherapy plus CTLA-4 blockade in lung cancer. General study results and limits: Radiotherapy was combined with ipilimumab, and tumor-derived TCR clones then expanded in blood. With interferon-beta, early dynamics of blood T cell clones were reported to best predict response.

The CDR3 consists of 16 residues. CDR1 is KGHSH and CDR2 is LQKENI in the germline V gene. Trimming stripped 0 bases from V and 3 bases from J, with 12 bases between. The protocol was immunoSEQ multiplex PCR, while the TCRdb copy is restricted to in-frame clones and leaves out a portion. The data hold about 51,000 clones, with around 79% observed a single time. Note on this clone: Its antigen is as yet unknown.

This chain connects TRBV18 to TRBJ2-1; no clear D gene. This sample comprised peripheral blood, obtained from a patient treated with radiotherapy plus ipilimumab. The receptor comes from a human donor with non-small cell lung cancer whose response to radiotherapy plus ipilimumab could not be evaluated. CDR3 residues: CASSPPVRGRYNEQFF. The CDR3 nucleotides are TGTGCCAGCTCACCACCGGTACGAGGCCGCTACAATGAGCAGTTCTTC.